The following is a TCR beta chain sequence with its context. Its antigen is unknown. The data derive from a study of T cells in localized non-small cell lung cancer. Findings of the study overall: The greatest T cell clonality was found in uninvolved adjacent lung (higher than in tumor).

The data were produced by immunoSEQ multiplex PCR, yet TCRdb's version contains in-frame clones alone and is incomplete. The sample records 1,200 or so clones, around 25% being singletons. Between the trimmed V and J ends, which lost 5 bases and 4 bases, there was a span of 14 bases. The CDR3 extends over 14 amino acids. The V gene's germline CDR1 is SGHNT and CDR2 YENEEA. The sample here was lung tumor tissue, taken before any cancer treatment. The TCR sequence derives from a male donor at least 60 years old with stage I lung adenocarcinoma. The rearrangement links TRBV11-3 to TRBJ1-2; D not resolved. The CDR3 loop is CASSPSTVVYGYTF. Here the CDR3 DNA reads TGTGCCAGCAGCCCCTCGACCGTGGTCTATGGCTACACCTTC.